These 32 T cell receptor beta chains share one sample of origin, sequenced in a study of blood T cell repertoires in COVID-19. Clones were sequenced by immunoSEQ multiplex PCR, and TCRdb holds only the in-frame ones, with some missing. The profile shows about 49,000 clones, roughly 80% of them singletons. Sequenced: peripheral blood. The receptors shown here come from an older woman with acute or convalescent COVID-19.

V gene TRBV7-7 combines with J gene TRBJ2-3; perhaps TRBD1 as D (6 bases). Trimming shortened V by 5 bases and J by 0 bases, and 12 bases separated the two germline ends. The germline gives CDR1 SSHAT, CDR2 FNYEAQ (reference sequence). CDR3 length: 15 residues. CDR3 DNA: TGTGCCAGCAGCCAGGGGCGGACTAGCACAGATACGCAGTATTTT. The encoded protein is CASSQGRTSTDTQYF. The variable domain in full, with the rest retrieved from reference TRBV7-7 and TRBJ2-3, is GAGVSQSPRYKVTKRGQDVTLRCDPISSHATLYWYQQALGQGPEFLTYFNYEAQPDKSGLPSDRFSAERPEGSISTLTIQRTEQRDSAMYRCASSQGRTSTDTQYFGPGTRLTVL.

The CDR3 sequence: CASSLYRGSNEKLFF. The CDR3 DNA reads as TGTGCCAGCAGCTTATACAGGGGGTCTAATGAAAAACTGTTTTTT. The chain carries TRBV5-4 and TRBJ1-4; 8 nucleotides agree with TRBD1. The CDR3 sequence is 15 residues long. In germline, CDR1 is SGHNT, CDR2 YYREEE (reference sequence). Trimming took 2 bases from V and 3 from J; bases not matched to a gene: 3.

This clone was seen more than once but under ten times. The gene calls are TRBV5-1 and TRBJ2-2, with D uncertain. CDR1 and CDR2 from the germline V gene are SGHRS and YFSETQ. V dropped 1 base and J dropped 6 bases, with 13 bases sitting between them. The CDR3 loop spans 15 amino acids. CDR3 sequence reads: CASSLLRSGSGELFF. The CDR3 coding sequence is TGCGCCAGCAGCTTGTTGAGGTCGGGTTCCGGGGAGCTGTTTTTT. The full variable domain, completed using reference TRBV5-1 and TRBJ2-2, is KAGVTQTPRYLIKTRGQQVTLSCSPISGHRSVSWYQQTPGQGLQFLFEYFSETQRNKGNFPGRFSGRQFSNSRSEMNVSTLELGDSALYLCASSLLRSGSGELFFGEGSRLTVL.

The genes are TRBV18 and TRBJ2-5; D uncertain. V shed 5 bases and J shed 2 bases, with 6 bases lying between them. The germline V gene encodes CDR1 KGHSH and CDR2 LQKENI. The CDR3 has 12 residues. The DNA of the CDR3 is TGTGCCAGCTCAACTGCACAAGAGACCCAGTACTTC. It translates to CASSTAQETQYF.

The chain has TRBV4-1 and TRBJ2-1, with D unclear. Per the germline V gene, CDR1 is MGHRA and CDR2 is YSYEKL. The CDR3 consists of 15 residues. The V gene lost 0 bases and the J gene lost 4 bases, with 10 bases spanning the gap. CDR3 bases: TGCGCCAGCAGCCAAGATTACCAGTCTTACAATGAGCAGTTCTTC. It encodes CASSQDYQSYNEQFF.

This clone was counted once. This sequence joins TRBV11-2 and TRBJ2-5; TRBD1 agrees at 11 bases. With 2 bases clipped from V and 2 bases from J, the junction kept 7 bases outside the gene matches. Germline V gene lookup returns CDR1 SGHAT and CDR2 FQNNGV. The length of the CDR3 is 17 residues. CDR3 nucleotides: TGTGCCAGCAGCTTACGGACGGACAGGGGGCCACAAGAGACCCAGTACTTC. This translates into CASSLRTDRGPQETQYF.

The chain combines TRBV6-4 with TRBJ2-3; 7 nucleotides line up with TRBD1. CDR1 and CDR2 from the germline V gene are MRHNA and SNTAGT. The CDR3 totals 15 residues. Trimming at V came to 2 bases and at J to 2 bases, leaving 4 bases not matched to a gene. CDR3 loop: CASSDRGLDTDTQYF. CDR3 nucleotide sequence: TGTGCCAGCAGTGACAGGGGGCTCGACACAGATACGCAGTATTTT.

In its sample, this clone was seen a few times. The chain employs TRBV12-5 and TRBJ2-2; D ambiguous. V lost 8 bases and J 4 bases, leaving 11 bases between the germline ends. The germline V gene has CDR1 LGHNT and CDR2 FRNRAP. This CDR3 contains 13 residues. CDR3: CASMGWATGELFF. The CDR3 DNA reads as TGTGCTAGTATGGGCTGGGCCACCGGGGAGCTGTTTTTT.

The chain couples TRBV6-1 to TRBJ1-2; TRBD1 aligns across 9 bases. Germline V gene sequence: CDR1 MNHNS, CDR2 SASEGT. This CDR3 has 15 amino acids. The ends lost 3 bases at V and 0 bases at J; junction bases unmatched: 2. CDR3 sequence (DNA): TGTGCCAGCAGTGAGGGGGACAGGGCTAACTATGGCTACACCTTC. It is translated as CASSEGDRANYGYTF.

This clone appeared a single time. The chain uses TRBV11-2 and TRBJ2-7; a weak D match, TRBD1 (5 bases). V lost 5 bases and J 0 bases, leaving 14 bases between the germline ends. This CDR3 has 15 residues. Germline-derived CDR1 and CDR2 are SGHAT and FQNNGV. DNA of the CDR3: TGTGCCAGCAGCATAGGTTCTGGGGCCTCCTACGAGCAGTACTTC. Residues: CASSIGSGASYEQYF. Based on the CDR3 plus reference TRBV11-2 and TRBJ2-7, the full variable domain is EAGVAQSPRYKIIEKRQSVAFWCNPISGHATLYWYQQILGQGPKLLIQFQNNGVVDDSQLPKDRFSAERLKGVDSTLKIQPAKLEDSAVYLCASSIGSGASYEQYFGPGTRLTVT.

The genes are TRBV10-3 and TRBJ1-1, with D perhaps matching TRBD1 (6 bases). Germline V gene sequence: CDR1 ENHRY, CDR2 SYGVKD. V lost 2 bases and J 2 bases, leaving 12 bases between the germline ends. This CDR3 has 15 residues. Here the CDR3 reads CAISERGGVNTEAFF. The CDR3 DNA reads TGTGCCATCAGTGAGAGGGGGGGCGTCAACACTGAAGCTTTCTTT.

The rearrangement uses TRBV10-2 and TRBJ2-1, with 10 bases aligning to TRBD2. The CDR3 length is 18 residues. V trimming: 0 bases; J trimming: 14 bases; junction bases outside the gene matches: 19. Germline V gives CDR1 WSHSY, CDR2 SAAADI. CDR3 sequence: CASSESASGSSVAPYKFF. CDR3 sequence (DNA): TGCGCCAGCAGTGAGTCGGCTAGCGGGAGCTCCGTAGCCCCCTACAAGTTCTTC.

The rearrangement links TRBV27 to TRBJ2-7; D is possibly TRBD1 (6 bases). The V gene's germline CDR1 is MNHEY and CDR2 SMNVEV (reference sequence). Between the trimmed V and J ends, which lost 0 bases and 2 bases, there was a span of 11 bases. The CDR3 runs to 15 residues. This chain's CDR3 is CASSLSATGAYEQYF. CDR3 sequence (DNA): TGTGCCAGCAGTTTATCGGCGACAGGCGCCTACGAGCAGTACTTC.

The chain combines TRBV6-1 with TRBJ1-2; D not certain. The V gene's germline CDR1 is MNHNS and CDR2 SASEGT. The CDR3 loop spans 15 amino acids. Trimming stripped 2 bases from V and 8 bases from J, with 18 bases between. CDR3 sequence: CASSETQSLTMGYTF. The CDR3 region has the DNA TGTGCCAGCAGTGAAACCCAGTCTCTAACTATGGGCTACACCTTC.

J is TRBJ1-2 and V is TRBV24-1; D is perhaps TRBD1 (5 bases). This CDR3 spans 13 amino acids. The germline V gene has CDR1 KGHDR and CDR2 SFDVKD. Deletions cut 4 bases from V and 8 bases from J, with 13 bases between. CDR3 loop: CATSDLTETGYTF. The DNA for the CDR3 is TGTGCCACCAGTGACCTGACAGAGACCGGCTACACCTTC.

The chain joins TRBV23-1 to TRBJ2-5; the match to TRBD2 covers 10 bases. TRBV23-1 is an ORF, and what it does is uncertain. The J segment lost 2 bases and the V segment lost 7 bases, leaving 25 bases of the junction unmatched. The CDR3 is 21 amino acids. The CDR3, as DNA: TGCGCCAGCAATCCCAGGGAAGAGCGGGAGGGCCCAGGGCGGGGACAAGAGACCCAGTACTTC. Translation: CASNPREEREGPGRGQETQYF.

In DNA, the CDR3 is TGTGCCAGTAGGGACAGACCGAACACTGAAGCTTTCTTT. Amino acid sequence: CASRDRPNTEAFF. The V gene is TRBV19, the J gene TRBJ1-1; TRBD1 is a possible D gene (6 bases). The CDR3 totals 13 residues. Trimming pared 6 bases from V and 1 base from J, leaving 9 bases between. Germline assignment: CDR1 LNHDA and CDR2 SQIVND (reference sequence).

V gene TRBV5-1 combines with J gene TRBJ2-2, with TRBD2 matching over 9 bases. V lost 6 bases and J lost 1; bases outside the gene matches: 1. CDR1 is SGHRS and CDR2 is YFSETQ in the germline V gene. The CDR3 extends over 14 amino acids. The CDR3 region has the DNA TGCGCCAGCAAGACTAGCGGGAACACCGGGGAGCTGTTTTTT. The encoded protein is CASKTSGNTGELFF. Full variable domain (outside the CDR3, taken from reference TRBV5-1 and TRBJ2-2): KAGVTQTPRYLIKTRGQQVTLSCSPISGHRSVSWYQQTPGQGLQFLFEYFSETQRNKGNFPGRFSGRQFSNSRSEMNVSTLELGDSALYLCASKTSGNTGELFFGEGSRLTVL.

This chain connects TRBV30 to TRBJ1-2; the match to TRBD1 covers 8 bases. The CDR3 covers 15 residues. The germline V gene has CDR1 GTSNPN and CDR2 SVGIG (reference sequence). With 0 bases clipped from V and 5 bases from J, the junction kept 8 bases outside the gene matches. The CDR3 DNA reads as TGTGCCTGGAGTGTACTTACAGGGGGTCCGTATGGCTACACCTTC. Encoded protein: CAWSVLTGGPYGYTF.

The chain joins TRBV7-9 to TRBJ2-2, with 8 bases lining up with TRBD1. The V gene's germline CDR1 is SEHNR and CDR2 FQNEAQ (reference sequence). The J segment lost 1 base and the V segment lost 3 bases, leaving 10 bases of the junction unmatched. The CDR3 is 18 amino acids. CDR3 sequence reads: CASSFRAPGTGNTGELFF. Written as DNA, the CDR3 is TGTGCCAGCAGCTTCCGGGCACCTGGGACAGGGAACACCGGGGAGCTGTTTTTT. The variable domain in full, with the rest retrieved from reference TRBV7-9 and TRBJ2-2, is DTGVSQNPRHKITKRGQNVTFRCDPISEHNRLYWYRQTLGQGPEFLTYFQNEAQLEKSRLLSDRFSAERPKGSFSTLEIQRTEQGDSAMYLCASSFRAPGTGNTGELFFGEGSRLTVL.

A word on this clone: This CDR3 is also generated by other DNA sequences in the sample. The V call is TRBV5-1, the J call TRBJ1-1, with no clear D. Trimming removed 4 bases from V and 0 bases from J, with 7 bases in between. This CDR3 has 13 residues. CDR1 is SGHRS and CDR2 is YFSETQ in the germline V gene. The CDR3 is CASSPQMNTEAFF. In DNA form, the CDR3 reads TGCGCCAGCAGCCCCCAAATGAACACTGAAGCTTTCTTT.

This chain links TRBV30 with TRBJ1-5; 7 bases are a match to TRBD1. There are 14 residues in the CDR3. Germline trimming cut 7 bases from V and 7 bases from J; bases unmatched to any gene: 13. Germline CDR1 reads GTSNPN; CDR2 reads SVGIG (reference sequence). CDR3 DNA: TGTGCCTACCAGGCCCGGACAGGTCGACAGCCCCAGCATTTT. Its protein product is CAYQARTGRQPQHF.

The chain joins TRBV4-2 to TRBJ2-1, with TRBD2 matching 10 bases. V lost 3 bases to trimming and J lost 9 bases; unmatched junction nucleotides: 11. From germline, CDR1 is LGHNA and CDR2 YNFKEQ. The CDR3 has 16 residues. CDR3 loop: CASSHALAGVGGEQFF. The CDR3 DNA reads TGTGCCAGCAGCCATGCGCTAGCGGGAGTTGGGGGTGAGCAGTTCTTC.

The chain is built from TRBV5-5 and TRBJ1-5; no clear D. In germline, CDR1 is SGHKS, CDR2 YYEKEE (reference sequence). This CDR3 is 16 amino acids long. V gave up 0 bases and J gave up 0 bases, with 10 bases separating them. As DNA, the CDR3 is TGTGCCAGCAGCTTGGTAGTCTCACCTAGCAATCAGCCCCAGCATTTT. It is translated as CASSLVVSPSNQPQHF.

The J gene is TRBJ2-7, the V gene TRBV12-1; TRBD2, the table's D call, lacks a check against the DNA. TRBV12-1 has pseudogene status. This CDR3 region has 12 residues. The CDR3 loop reads CASSKGVYEQYF. In nucleotides, the CDR3 is TGTGCCAGCAGCAAAGGAGTCTACGAGCAGTACTTC.

This rearrangement joins TRBV6-1 to TRBJ2-3; 10 bases match TRBD2. Germline assignment: CDR1 MNHNS and CDR2 SASEGT. The CDR3 length is 15 residues. The junction had 7 bases not matched to a gene; V was cut back by 3 bases and J by 7 bases. CDR3 sequence (DNA): TGTGCCAGCAGTGATCTAGCGGGAGAGGCCTATACGCAGTATTTT. Its translation is CASSDLAGEAYTQYF.

The chain links TRBV27 to TRBJ1-4; D is ambiguous. V was trimmed by 6 bases and J by 5 bases, leaving 25 bases between them. In germline, CDR1 is MNHEY, CDR2 SMNVEV (reference sequence). CDR3 length: 18 amino acids. DNA of the CDR3: TGTGCCAGCAGCCCCTCGGGGATGATCGGGTGGATAAATGAAAAACTGTTTTTT. Translating gives CASSPSGMIGWINEKLFF.

The genes are TRBV13 and TRBJ1-2; the match to TRBD1 covers 7 bases. Per germline, CDR1 PRHDT and CDR2 FYEKMQ (reference sequence). CDR3 length: 13 amino acids. The junction had 4 bases not matched to a gene; V was cut back by 4 bases and J by 5 bases. CDR3 sequence: CASSSRTGYGYTF. Written as DNA, the CDR3 is TGTGCCAGCAGCTCCCGGACAGGATATGGCTACACCTTC. Looking up the rest from reference TRBV13 and TRBJ1-2 gives the full variable domain: AAGVIQSPRHLIKEKRETATLKCYPIPRHDTVYWYQQGPGQDPQFLISFYEKMQSDKGSIPDRFSAQQFSDYHSELNMSSLELGDSALYFCASSSRTGYGYTFGSGTRLTVV.

The rearrangement links TRBV11-2 to TRBJ2-2; TRBD1 matches 7 bases. The CDR3 extends over 14 amino acids. Per the germline V gene, CDR1 is SGHAT and CDR2 is FQNNGV. The V gene end was trimmed by 5 bases and the J gene end by 4 bases; junction bases not matched to a gene: 4. The chain's CDR3 is CASSPGQTTGELFF. CDR3 nucleotide sequence: TGTGCCAGCAGCCCGGGACAGACCACCGGGGAGCTGTTTTTT.

The rearrangement links TRBV30 to TRBJ1-6, with a tentative D call TRBD1 (6 bases). The ends were cut back, 0 bases at V and 8 bases at J, with 11 bases in the middle. Germline-derived CDR1 and CDR2 are GTSNPN and SVGIG (reference sequence). The CDR3 contains 14 residues. The CDR3 DNA sequence: TGTGCCTGGAGTGTAAGACAGGTGGATTCACCCCTCCACTTT. This sequence encodes CAWSVRQVDSPLHF. Combining the CDR3 with reference TRBV30 and TRBJ1-6 gives the whole variable domain SQTIHQWPATLVQPVGSPLSLECTVEGTSNPNLYWYRQAAGRGLQLLFYSVGIGQISSEVPQNLSASRPQDRQFILSSKKLLLSDSGFYLCAWSVRQVDSPLHFGNGTRLTVT.

The chain links TRBV19 to TRBJ2-7; TRBD2 matches at 11 bases. The J segment lost 7 bases and the V segment lost 5 bases, leaving 16 bases of the junction unmatched. Germline CDR1 LNHDA, CDR2 SQIVND (reference sequence). The CDR3 runs 17 residues. The CDR3 region has the DNA TGTGCCAGTAGTGGGACTAGCGGTTCACTACGGACCGGGGAGCAGTACTTC. It translates to CASSGTSGSLRTGEQYF.

The chain uses TRBV19 and TRBJ1-1; TRBD1 is a possible D gene (6 bases). The V end was cut by 11 bases, the J end by 4 bases, with 20 bases between. The CDR3 consists of 14 residues. CDR1 is LNHDA, CDR2 SQIVND, per germline (reference sequence). For the CDR3, the DNA is TGTGCCGTTCAACAGGGTACTCTTGGCACTGAAGCTTTCTTT. Translation: CAVQQGTLGTEAFF.